The TCR beta chain described here comes from a study of blood T cell repertoires in COVID-19 (dated by TCRdb to 2019 to 2021). Background on the whole study: Samples from collaborators originated in the United States, Italy and Spain and spanned both the acute and convalescent phases of COVID-19. The prospective study material was composed of cDNA or gDNA derived from T cells, B-cell-depleted T cells, or PBMCs. Deeply sampled blood TCRbeta repertoires from subjects exposed to, actively infected with, or recovered from COVID-19 were included in the dataset. A freely available public database, intended as a resource for researchers studying the immune response to SARS-CoV-2, is where the repertoires were released. The samples were drawn from the first 160 participants of the ongoing ImmuneRACE study and from over 950 subjects provided by 6 global collaborators. The sample metadata nearly always contained a de-identified subject ID, COVID-19 status, age in years and sex. Where available, HLA class I and class II types were taken from metadata supplied by the sample provider and were not determined by assay-based typing.

The paper's findings and limits, for the study overall: How much clinical and demographic metadata was included differed by source and by participant, and the metadata was provided uncurated.

The collaborating institutions used their own protocols to collect whole blood in K2EDTA tubes. Collaborator samples were shipped for TCRbeta analysis as frozen whole blood, isolated PBMCs, or DNA extracted from either sample type. About this clone: Its antigen remains undetermined. The sample holds no much larger clone one base away, and base qualities are not on file.

Taken from cysteine to phenylalanine, the CDR3 has 14 residues. Only CDR3 DNA remains: 42 bases, in frame from the first base. V loses 4 bases of germline sequence and J loses 2 bases, and the interval between the two ends is 13 bases. CDR1 and CDR2 were assigned from the germline V gene as SGHRS and YFSETQ. The immunoSEQ Assay, a bias-controlled multiplex PCR, was used to amplify TCRbeta CDR3 regions from genomic DNA. The source study handled its data this way. The number of nucleated cells in each sample was estimated by amplification of reference gene primers within the assay. To quantify the absolute abundance of each unique TCRbeta CDR3 rearrangement, sequence reads were collapsed and filtered. For each sample, productive Simpson clonality was calculated by taking the square root of Simpson's diversity index across productive rearrangements. TCRdb holds this immuneACCESS table with in-frame rearrangements only. Some clones are missing; in checked studies, unresolved V genes explain under half, and the rest has no known cause. The DNA gave D and trimming, while V, J and clone size come from that table. The sample has tens of thousands of clones on record, 70% to 85% of them singletons. Under 30% of the sample rests with the top ten.

Recombination connected TRBV5-1 to TRBJ2-7; the D segment could be TRBD1, given 6 matching bases. Sequenced sample: peripheral blood. The sequence came from a woman aged 60 to 75 in a cohort sampled during active or convalescent COVID-19. The nucleotide sequence is given as TGCGCCAGCAGCCTACACAGGGATACCTACGAGCAGTACTTC. Translated, it reads CASSLHRDTYEQYF.